Each of the 20 T cell receptor beta chains below was sequenced from the same sample in a study of cytomegalovirus exposure and HLA in healthy donors. The PCR used 60 Vbeta and 13 Jbeta primers. The data were produced by immunoSEQ multiplex PCR, yet TCRdb's version contains in-frame clones alone and is incomplete. The table shows roughly 180,000 clones, with roughly 79% occurring only once. The sequencing input was PBMCs. These receptor sequences come from a male donor in good health and CMV-seronegative.

The chain employs TRBV11-3 and TRBJ2-1; possibly TRBD2 for D (6 bases). This CDR3 is 14 amino acids long. Between the trimmed V and J ends, which lost 5 bases and 10 bases, there was a span of 18 bases. Germline V gene data show CDR1 as SGHNT and CDR2 as YENEEA. The CDR3 DNA reads TGTGCCAGCAGCACCGAAACCGGGAGCCTAGAGCAGTTCTTC. Protein product: CASSTETGSLEQFF. The whole variable domain, remainder taken from reference TRBV11-3 and TRBJ2-1, is EAGVVQSPRYKIIEKKQPVAFWCNPISGHNTLYWYLQNLGQGPELLIRYENEEAVDDSQLPKDRFSAERLKGVDSTLKIQPAELGDSAVYLCASSTETGSLEQFFGPGTRLTVL.

In this sample, this clone turned up a few times. In nucleotides, the CDR3 is TGCGCCAGCAGTACATACACAGATACGCAGTATTTT. This gives the protein CASSTYTDTQYF. V gene TRBV10-1 combines with J gene TRBJ2-3; D not resolved. The V end lost 5 bases, the J end lost 2 bases, and 5 bases lay between the germline ends. Germline CDR1 is WNHNN and CDR2 is SYGVQD (reference sequence). There are 12 residues in the CDR3.

This clone was observed once. The chain links TRBV6-5 to TRBJ1-5; unclear D gene. The CDR3 runs to 14 residues. V dropped 8 bases and J dropped 2 bases, with 13 bases sitting between them. CDR1 is MNHEY, CDR2 SVGAGI, per germline. The CDR3 protein is CASRKGGGNQPQHF. The CDR3 bases are TGTGCCAGCCGTAAGGGAGGCGGCAATCAGCCCCAGCATTTT.

This clone was seen a single time. This chain links TRBV7-3 with TRBJ2-2; the match to TRBD2 covers 8 bases. This CDR3 region has 16 residues. CDR1 is SGHTA and CDR2 is FQGTGA in the germline V gene. The V segment lost 2 bases and the J segment 5 bases; nucleotides outside the gene matches: 7. As DNA, the CDR3 is TGTGCCAGCAGCTTAGGAGGACTAGCCGGAACCGGGGAGCTGTTTTTT. Protein sequence: CASSLGGLAGTGELFF.

The J gene is TRBJ2-2, the V gene TRBV6-5, with D unresolved. V was clipped by 0 bases and J by 5 bases, with 13 bases between them. The CDR3 is 16 amino acids. Germline V CDR1 and CDR2: MNHEY, SVGAGI. This chain's CDR3 is CASSYSMAGLTGELFF. The CDR3 DNA reads as TGTGCCAGCAGTTACTCGATGGCAGGCCTAACCGGGGAGCTGTTTTTT.

The V gene is TRBV6-5, the J gene TRBJ1-5; no reliable D call. CDR1 is MNHEY and CDR2 is SVGAGI in the germline V gene. The CDR3 has 14 residues. V was shortened by 5 bases and J by 2 bases, with 10 bases between the two germline ends. In DNA, the CDR3 is TGTGCCAGCAGTACGGGGAATCGCAATCAGCCCCAGCATTTT. Residues: CASSTGNRNQPQHF.

This chain joins TRBV2 and TRBJ1-1; weak D call: TRBD1 (5 bases). CDR1 is SNHLY and CDR2 is FYNNEI in the germline V gene. The germline V and J ends were trimmed by 7 bases and 4 bases, with 13 bases remaining between them. The CDR3 length is 13 residues. The CDR3 is CASMTAWGTEAFF. The CDR3 DNA sequence: TGTGCCAGCATGACAGCATGGGGCACTGAAGCTTTCTTT.

The chain is built from TRBV9 and TRBJ2-1; 10 nucleotides align to TRBD2. The germline V gene has CDR1 SGDLS and CDR2 YYNGEE. This CDR3 is 15 amino acids long. V gave up 0 bases and J gave up 6 bases; unmatched junction bases: 3. CDR3 coding DNA: TGTGCCAGCAGCGTAGAGACTAGCGGGCGCAATGAGCAGTTCTTC. Amino acid sequence: CASSVETSGRNEQFF.

The chain is built from TRBV28 and TRBJ2-1; 12 nucleotides line up with TRBD2. Germline-derived CDR1 and CDR2 are MDHEN and SYDVKM. V shed 3 bases and J 9 bases; nucleotides not matched to a gene: 6. The CDR3 consists of 15 residues. CDR3 DNA sequence: TGTGCCAGCAGTTTCCCTAGCGGGGGGGCCAGTGAGCAGTTCTTC. Protein product: CASSFPSGGASEQFF.

The V and J genes are TRBV23-1 and TRBJ1-5; 7 bases line up with TRBD1. TRBV23-1 is placed among ORFs of uncertain function. V shed 3 bases, J shed 5 bases, and the junction held 10 bases outside the gene matches. The CDR3 contains 16 residues. CDR3 loop: CASSQPGDSLYQPQHF. The CDR3 nucleotides read TGCGCCAGCAGTCAGCCGGGGGACAGTTTGTATCAGCCCCAGCATTTT.

The genes are TRBV6-6 and TRBJ2-1, with 9 bases lining up with TRBD2. The CDR3 is made up of 15 amino acids. Germline V gene data show CDR1 as MNHNY and CDR2 as SVGAGI (reference sequence). Trimming removed 7 bases from V and 6 bases from J; junction bases left unmatched: 10. The DNA for the CDR3 is TGTGCCAGCACTCTAGCGGGGTCCACCCCCAATGAGCAGTTCTTC. This codes for CASTLAGSTPNEQFF.

This clone was recorded once. V is TRBV28 and J is TRBJ2-7; no clear D. The germline V gene encodes CDR1 MDHEN and CDR2 SYDVKM. The CDR3 contains 12 residues. V was trimmed by 3 bases and J by 1 base, leaving 4 bases between them. The CDR3 spells CASSLASYEQYF. CDR3 nucleotide sequence: TGTGCCAGCAGTTTGGCTTCCTACGAGCAGTACTTC.

The chain employs TRBV6-5 and TRBJ2-5, with D possibly TRBD2 on 6 matching bases. The J call may not be correct, given that the DNA end is closer to TRBJ2-7. Germline-derived CDR1 and CDR2 are MNHEY and SVGAGI. The CDR3 consists of 14 residues. The CDR3 DNA sequence: TGTGCCAGCAGCGGGACTTTAGGCTCCTACGAGCAGTACTTC. This sequence encodes CASSGTLGSYEQYF.

The chain is built from TRBV7-2 and TRBJ2-1; 10 bases are shared with TRBD2. The V segment lost 4 bases and the J segment 7 bases; nucleotides outside the gene matches: 7. Germline V gene sequence: CDR1 SGHTA, CDR2 FQGNSA. This CDR3 has 15 residues. The CDR3 sequence: CASSSSGSKMNEQFF. The CDR3 DNA follows: TGTGCCAGCAGCTCTAGCGGGAGCAAGATGAATGAGCAGTTCTTC.

V is TRBV28 and J is TRBJ2-7; no clear D. V lost 6 bases and J 1 base, leaving 10 bases between the germline ends. Germline CDR1 is MDHEN and CDR2 is SYDVKM. The length of the CDR3 is 13 residues. The CDR3 reads CASSSRPSYEQYF. Written as DNA, the CDR3 is TGTGCCAGCAGCTCCAGGCCGTCCTACGAGCAGTACTTC.

Comments on this clone: Other DNA sequences within the sample encode an identical CDR3. J is TRBJ2-1 and V is TRBV19; no definite D call. The CDR3 sequence is 11 residues long. The germline CDR1 and CDR2 sequences are LNHDA and SQIVND (reference sequence). V dropped 5 bases and J dropped 4 bases, with 3 bases sitting between them. The CDR3 loop is CASSSYNEQFF. DNA for the CDR3: TGTGCCAGTAGTTCTTACAATGAGCAGTTCTTC. Variable domain in full (rest from reference TRBV19 and TRBJ2-1): DGGITQSPKYLFRKEGQNVTLSCEQNLNHDAMYWYRQDPGQGLRLIYYSQIVNDFQKGDIAEGYSVSREKKESFPLTVTSAQKNPTAFYLCASSSYNEQFFGPGTRLTVL.

This rearrangement joins TRBV11-2 to TRBJ1-3, with D perhaps matching TRBD1 (6 bases). With 1 base removed from V and 1 base from J, the gap between germline ends came to 14 bases. The V gene's germline CDR1 is SGHAT and CDR2 FQNNGV. The CDR3 runs to 17 residues. The CDR3 nucleotides are TGTGCCAGCAGCTTAGCCTGGATGGGGGCGTCTGGAAACACCATATATTTT. Residues: CASSLAWMGASGNTIYF.

The V call is TRBV28, the J call TRBJ2-1; D may be TRBD2 (5 bases). Trimming removed 8 bases from V and 15 bases from J, with 23 bases in between. The CDR3 length is 13 residues. CDR1 MDHEN and CDR2 SYDVKM come from the germline V gene. CDR3 sequence: CASGTVDWSVRFF. The CDR3 DNA follows: TGTGCCAGCGGAACCGTGGACTGGTCGGTAAGGTTCTTC. The full variable domain, rest sourced from reference TRBV28 and TRBJ2-1, is DVKVTQSSRYLVKRTGEKVFLECVQDMDHENMFWYRQDPGLGLRLIYFSYDVKMKEKGDIPEGYSVSREKKERFSLILESASTNQTSMYLCASGTVDWSVRFFGPGTRLTVL.

The V call is TRBV7-9, the J call TRBJ2-1; 14 nucleotides line up with TRBD2. This CDR3 has 19 amino acids. The V gene end was trimmed by 8 bases and the J gene end by 4 bases; junction bases not matched to a gene: 16. CDR1 and CDR2 from the germline V gene are SEHNR and FQNEAQ (reference sequence). The chain's CDR3 is CASGGKERLAGGKYNEQFF. The DNA for the CDR3 is TGTGCCAGCGGGGGAAAAGAGCGACTAGCGGGGGGGAAGTACAATGAGCAGTTCTTC.

This chain links TRBV10-2 with TRBJ1-2; 9 nucleotides line up with TRBD1. V lost 5 bases, J lost 7 bases, and 5 bases stayed unmatched. CDR3 length: 13 residues. Germline lookup yields CDR1 WSHSY and CDR2 SAAADI. CDR3 region: CASSRDRDSGYTF. The CDR3 DNA reads TGCGCCAGCAGTCGGGACAGGGACTCTGGCTACACCTTC.